Following are 20 T cell receptor beta chains from one sample sequenced in a study of blood T cell repertoires in COVID-19. TCRdb keeps only in-frame clones here, not all; method: immunoSEQ multiplex PCR. The table records a few hundred thousand clones, roughly 88% of them present only once. Sequenced material: peripheral blood. These receptors were collected from a man aged 18-30 years with active or convalescent COVID-19.

The chain joins TRBV6-5 to TRBJ2-7; 9 bases fit TRBD1. The CDR3 runs to 14 residues. J gave up 5 bases and V 5 bases, and 7 bases lay outside the gene matches. The germline CDR1 and CDR2 sequences are MNHEY and SVGAGI. The CDR3 protein is CASSPQGQGDEQYF. CDR3 bases: TGTGCCAGCAGTCCCCAGGGACAGGGAGACGAGCAGTACTTC.

The V and J genes are TRBV5-6 and TRBJ2-7; 7 bases map to TRBD2. Trimming at V came to 6 bases and at J to 0 bases, leaving 6 bases not matched to a gene. The CDR3 consists of 14 residues. Germline V CDR1 and CDR2: SGHDT, YYEEEE. Here the CDR3 DNA reads TGTGCCAGCACTTCCGGGACTATCTCCTACGAGCAGTACTTC. Amino acid sequence: CASTSGTISYEQYF.

J is TRBJ1-5 and V is TRBV18; 8 bases match TRBD1. The CDR3 runs 13 residues. Germline V lookup: CDR1 KGHSH, CDR2 LQKENI. V dropped 5 bases and J dropped 5; count of bases not matched to a gene: 2. CDR3 loop: CASSGTGDQPQHF. The CDR3 DNA follows: TGTGCCAGCTCAGGGACAGGAGATCAGCCCCAGCATTTT. The variable domain in full, with the rest retrieved from reference TRBV18 and TRBJ1-5, is NAGVMQNPRHLVRRRGQEARLRCSPMKGHSHVYWYRQLPEEGLKFMVYLQKENIIDESGMPKERFSAEFPKEGPSILRIQQVVRGDSAAYFCASSGTGDQPQHFGDGTRLSIL.

The rearrangement joins TRBV5-1 to TRBJ1-1; D is possibly TRBD1 (5 bases). Germline V gene sequence: CDR1 SGHRS, CDR2 YFSETQ. This CDR3 contains 14 residues. V was clipped by 4 bases and J by 4 bases, with 14 bases between them. CDR3 nucleotides: TGCGCCAGCAGCCCGATGGGGCTAGGCACTGAAGCTTTCTTT. Translating it yields CASSPMGLGTEAFF.

The rearrangement uses TRBV16 and TRBJ1-5, with a tentative D call TRBD1 (5 bases). V was shortened by 3 bases and J by 5 bases, with 11 bases between the two germline ends. Germline CDR1 KGHSY, CDR2 FQNENV. This CDR3 spans 14 amino acids. CDR3 sequence: CASSQPGGHQPQHF. The CDR3 bases are TGTGCCAGCAGCCAGCCGGGGGGACATCAGCCCCAGCATTTT.

This chain connects TRBV7-3 to TRBJ2-1; 7 bases are a match to TRBD2. The germline V gene encodes CDR1 SGHTA and CDR2 FQGTGA. V shed 4 bases, J shed 8 bases, and the junction held 8 bases outside the gene matches. This CDR3 has 14 amino acids. This CDR3 is CASSSSFREDEQFF. The DNA of the CDR3 is TGTGCCAGCAGCTCGTCCTTCCGGGAGGATGAGCAGTTCTTC. The full variable domain, completed using reference TRBV7-3 and TRBJ2-1, is GAGVSQTPSNKVTEKGKYVELRCDPISGHTALYWYRQSLGQGPEFLIYFQGTGAADDSGLPNDRFFAVRPEGSVSTLKIQRTERGDSAVYLCASSSSFREDEQFFGPGTRLTVL.

This clone was seen a single time. This chain connects TRBV10-2 to TRBJ1-1; 7 bases line up with TRBD1. The V gene end was trimmed by 6 bases and the J gene end by 0 bases; junction bases not matched to a gene: 4. In germline, CDR1 is WSHSY, CDR2 SAAADI. This CDR3 contains 14 residues. CDR3 bases: TGCGCCAGCAGACCCGGGACAGTGAACACTGAAGCTTTCTTT. It is translated as CASRPGTVNTEAFF.

This chain uses TRBV9 with TRBJ2-3; no firm D call. The V end was cut by 1 base, the J end by 12 bases, with 12 bases between. CDR3 size: 12 residues. Per germline, CDR1 SGDLS and CDR2 YYNGEE. The CDR3 protein is CASSVTPGSQYF. The CDR3 bases are TGTGCCAGCAGCGTAACGCCAGGCTCCCAGTATTTT.

This chain joins TRBV6-5 and TRBJ2-5; D may be TRBD1 (6 bases). V gave up 5 bases and J gave up 5 bases, with 9 bases separating them. The CDR3 has 12 residues. In germline, CDR1 is MNHEY, CDR2 SVGAGI. The CDR3 region has the DNA TGTGCCAGCAGTAGAAGGGGGGAGACCCAGTACTTC. This sequence encodes CASSRRGETQYF.

V gene TRBV18 combines with J gene TRBJ1-5; D is undetermined. The germline V gene encodes CDR1 KGHSH and CDR2 LQKENI. V was cut by 2 bases and J by 2 bases, with 7 bases left in between. The CDR3 sequence is 14 residues long. The CDR3 sequence is CASSPSVGNQPQHF. The CDR3 DNA sequence: TGTGCCAGCTCACCAAGCGTTGGCAATCAGCCCCAGCATTTT.

This clone was seen a handful of times. This sequence joins TRBV7-8 and TRBJ1-4; 8 bases match TRBD1. This CDR3 comprises 15 residues. With 4 bases clipped from V and 4 bases from J, the junction kept 5 bases outside the gene matches. CDR1 is SGHVS, CDR2 FQNEAQ, per germline. CDR3 coding DNA: TGTGCCAGCAGCTCCCGGACAGGGATTAATGAAAAACTGTTTTTT. Its translation is CASSSRTGINEKLFF.

This chain links TRBV9 with TRBJ2-7, with 10 bases lining up with TRBD1. The germline V gene has CDR1 SGDLS and CDR2 YYNGEE. This CDR3 spans 15 amino acids. After removal of 9 bases from V and 3 bases from J, the junction contained 12 bases not matched to a gene. The chain's CDR3 is CATFLFRDRGYEQYF. CDR3 in DNA: TGTGCCACTTTTCTTTTCCGGGACAGGGGCTACGAGCAGTACTTC.

V usage is TRBV6-5 and J usage is TRBJ2-7; D may be TRBD2 (6 bases). CDR3 length: 14 amino acids. The germline V and J ends were trimmed by 8 bases and 3 bases, with 17 bases remaining between them. In germline, CDR1 is MNHEY, CDR2 SVGAGI. The CDR3 protein is CASGPPGRNYEQYF. In DNA, the CDR3 is TGTGCCAGCGGACCGCCGGGGAGGAACTACGAGCAGTACTTC.

The chain combines TRBV3-1 (or the pseudogene TRBV3-2) with TRBJ2-1; TRBD2 matches 7 bases. The CDR3 is 14 residues long. Germline V gene lookup returns CDR1 LGHDT and CDR2 YNNKEL (reference sequence). The ends lost 1 base at V and 9 bases at J; junction bases unmatched: 6. The CDR3 nucleotides are TGTGCCAGCAGCCAAGCTAGCGGCATCGGTGAGCAGTTCTTC. This codes for CASSQASGIGEQFF.

This chain uses TRBV14 with TRBJ1-1; 9 bases map to TRBD1. There are 14 residues in the CDR3. Trimming at V came to 4 bases and at J to 10 bases, leaving 10 bases not matched to a gene. Germline V gene lookup returns CDR1 SGHDN and CDR2 FVKESK. The CDR3 loop is CASSPGTGLTAAFF. The DNA of the CDR3 is TGTGCCAGCAGCCCAGGGACAGGGCTTACAGCAGCTTTCTTT.

The rearrangement joins TRBV4-3 to TRBJ2-7; a weak D match, TRBD2 (5 bases). The CDR3 runs 14 residues. Trimming stripped 4 bases from V and 3 bases from J, with 13 bases between. Germline CDR1 reads LGHNA; CDR2 reads YSLEER. The CDR3 bases are TGCGCCAGCAGCCTCGGCGTGGGGAGCTACGAGCAGTACTTC. Translated, it gives CASSLGVGSYEQYF.

This chain links TRBV7-2 with TRBJ2-7; 11 nucleotides line up with TRBD2. Germline CDR1 reads SGHTA; CDR2 reads FQGNSA. CDR3 size: 16 residues. J lost 7 bases, V lost 5 bases, and 13 bases had no gene match. The CDR3: CASSTKLGLAVLEQYF. For the CDR3, the DNA is TGTGCCAGCAGCACAAAATTGGGACTAGCGGTGCTGGAGCAGTACTTC.

The chain couples TRBV6-2 or TRBV6-3 to TRBJ2-3; 9 bases are a match to TRBD2. Per germline, CDR1 MNHEY and CDR2 SVGEGT. The V and J ends lost 4 bases and 5 bases, in that order; junction bases with no gene match: 4. The CDR3 consists of 14 residues. CDR3 region: CASSSAGGKDTQYF. DNA of the CDR3: TGTGCCAGCAGTTCGGCGGGGGGGAAAGATACGCAGTATTTT.

The rearrangement links TRBV7-6 to TRBJ2-2; 9 bases line up with TRBD2. CDR1 is SGHVS, CDR2 FNYEAQ, per germline. The V and J ends lost 8 bases and 3 bases, in that order; junction bases with no gene match: 7. This CDR3 spans 15 amino acids. The CDR3 nucleotides are TGTGCCAGCTCCCTGACTAGCGGTCACACCGGGGAGCTGTTTTTT. Translating gives CASSLTSGHTGELFF.

The J gene is TRBJ2-5, the V gene TRBV11-2, with a tentative D call TRBD1 (6 bases). The CDR3 consists of 15 residues. Germline CDR1 and CDR2: SGHAT and FQNNGV. V was clipped by 4 bases and J by 1 base, with 13 bases between them. CDR3 nucleotides: TGTGCCAGCAGCTGGGATACAGGGCGCCAAGAGACCCAGTACTTC. The encoded protein is CASSWDTGRQETQYF.